This is a list of T cell receptor beta chains from one sample in a study of neurological immune-mediated disorders. One entry per CDR3 protein, called by TCRdb with MiXCR from the 5' RACE reads. The sample has roughly 75,000 distinct CDR3 sequences; 12% to 15% are singletons. Sequences were obtained from PBMCs. The receptors shown here come from a female donor with HTLV-1-associated myelopathy (HAM/TSP). Each CDR3 is given with its conserved first and last residue. Fields, in order: clone size, J gene, D gene, V gene, CDR3 protein, CDR3 DNA. D genes are given only for firm matches. Clone size is given for some rows only: seen once, a few or many times, or a class if the clone is expanded.

clone_size: -
j_call: TRBJ2-7
d_call: -
v_call: TRBV6-1
cdr3_aa: CASSEGHFMGHEQYF
cdr3_nt: TGTGCCAGCAGTGAAGGACATTTTATGGGGCACGAGCAGTACTTC

clone_size: many
j_call: TRBJ2-1
d_call: TRBD2
v_call: TRBV12-3/TRBV12-4
cdr3_aa: CASSLGLAGEQFF
cdr3_nt: TGTGCCAGCAGTTTGGGACTAGCGGGTGAGCAGTTCTTC

clone_size: many
j_call: TRBJ2-2
d_call: -
v_call: TRBV10-3
cdr3_aa: CAISELLGTLNGELFF
cdr3_nt: TGTGCCATCAGTGAGCTATTAGGGACGCTCAACGGGGAGCTGTTTTTT

clone_size: many
j_call: TRBJ2-7
d_call: TRBD1
v_call: TRBV2
cdr3_aa: CASSEWTGVYEQYF
cdr3_nt: TGTGCCAGCAGTGAGTGGACAGGGGTATACGAGCAGTACTTC

clone_size: few
j_call: TRBJ2-1
d_call: -
v_call: TRBV27
cdr3_aa: CASSFQYPPSYNEQFF
cdr3_nt: TGTGCCAGCAGTTTCCAATATCCCCCCTCCTACAATGAGCAGTTCTTC

clone_size: few
j_call: TRBJ2-1
d_call: TRBD2
v_call: TRBV20-1
cdr3_aa: CSNQPAGRYNEQFF
cdr3_nt: TGCTCAAACCAGCCAGCGGGGAGGTACAATGAGCAGTTCTTC

clone_size: few
j_call: TRBJ2-1
d_call: -
v_call: TRBV5-1
cdr3_aa: CASSLLRQTEQFF
cdr3_nt: TGCGCCAGCAGCCTACTTCGACAGACTGAGCAGTTCTTC

clone_size: few
j_call: TRBJ1-6
d_call: -
v_call: TRBV2
cdr3_aa: CASSELGYNSPLHF
cdr3_nt: TGTGCCAGCAGTGAACTAGGGTATAATTCACCCCTCCACTTT

clone_size: many
j_call: TRBJ2-7
d_call: -
v_call: TRBV9
cdr3_aa: CASSVDGYEQYF
cdr3_nt: TGTGCCAGCAGCGTAGACGGGTACGAGCAGTACTTC

clone_size: few
j_call: TRBJ1-6
d_call: -
v_call: TRBV14
cdr3_aa: CASSPETLSPLHF
cdr3_nt: TGTGCCAGCAGCCCCGAGACACTTTCACCCCTCCACTTT

clone_size: many
j_call: TRBJ2-2
d_call: -
v_call: TRBV5-1
cdr3_aa: CASSWVTFNTGELFF
cdr3_nt: TGCGCCAGCAGCTGGGTGACTTTCAACACCGGGGAGCTGTTTTTT

clone_size: many
j_call: TRBJ2-5
d_call: -
v_call: TRBV10-2
cdr3_aa: CASSGSQYQETQYF
cdr3_nt: TGCGCCAGCAGTGGCTCTCAGTACCAAGAGACCCAGTACTTC

clone_size: -
j_call: TRBJ1-2
d_call: -
v_call: TRBV7-9
cdr3_aa: CASSLGGAYGYTF
cdr3_nt: TGTGCCAGCAGCTTAGGGGGCGCTTATGGCTACACCTTC

clone_size: many
j_call: TRBJ1-2
d_call: -
v_call: TRBV2
cdr3_aa: CASSRTDYGYTF
cdr3_nt: TGTGCCAGCAGTAGGACAGACTATGGCTACACCTTC

clone_size: many
j_call: TRBJ2-1
d_call: TRBD2
v_call: TRBV4-1
cdr3_aa: CASSQGKAGASRNEQFF
cdr3_nt: TGCGCCAGCAGCCAAGGTAAAGCGGGGGCCTCTCGGAATGAGCAGTTCTTC

clone_size: -
j_call: TRBJ2-3
d_call: -
v_call: TRBV6-5
cdr3_aa: CATRGAADTQYF
cdr3_nt: TGTGCCACGAGGGGGGCAGCAGATACGCAGTATTTT

clone_size: many
j_call: TRBJ2-4
d_call: -
v_call: TRBV4-1
cdr3_aa: CASSQNIQYF
cdr3_nt: TGCGCCAGCAGCCAGAACATTCAGTACTTC

clone_size: many
j_call: TRBJ1-6
d_call: -
v_call: TRBV3-1
cdr3_aa: CASSQDGGSPLHF
cdr3_nt: TGTGCCAGCAGCCAAGATGGGGGTTCACCCCTCCACTTT

clone_size: many
j_call: TRBJ1-2
d_call: -
v_call: TRBV5-1
cdr3_aa: CASSLGETYGYTF
cdr3_nt: TGCGCCAGCAGCTTGGGGGAAACCTATGGCTACACCTTC

clone_size: many
j_call: TRBJ2-7
d_call: TRBD2
v_call: TRBV20-1
cdr3_aa: CSASLGLAGEYEQYF
cdr3_nt: TGCAGTGCTAGTTTGGGGCTAGCGGGGGAATACGAGCAGTACTTC

clone_size: many
j_call: TRBJ1-1
d_call: -
v_call: TRBV5-1
cdr3_aa: CASSQDTNTEAFF
cdr3_nt: TGCGCCAGCAGCCAAGACACAAACACTGAAGCTTTCTTT

clone_size: many
j_call: TRBJ1-1
d_call: -
v_call: TRBV6-1
cdr3_aa: CATGAEGNTEAFF
cdr3_nt: TGTGCCACCGGGGCCGAGGGTAACACTGAAGCTTTCTTT

clone_size: many
j_call: TRBJ2-1
d_call: TRBD2
v_call: TRBV18
cdr3_aa: CASSPARTSSYNEQFF
cdr3_nt: TGTGCCAGCTCTCCGGCCCGGACTAGCTCCTACAATGAGCAGTTCTTC

clone_size: many
j_call: TRBJ2-1
d_call: -
v_call: TRBV20-1
cdr3_aa: CSASGTDHINNEQFF
cdr3_nt: TGCAGTGCTAGTGGGACCGATCATATTAACAATGAGCAGTTCTTC

clone_size: many
j_call: TRBJ2-5
d_call: TRBD2
v_call: TRBV2
cdr3_aa: CASSEGLAGGPLRETQYF
cdr3_nt: TGTGCCAGCAGTGAGGGACTAGCGGGGGGCCCCCTGCGGGAGACCCAGTACTTC

clone_size: many
j_call: TRBJ2-1
d_call: TRBD2
v_call: TRBV5-1
cdr3_aa: CASSLPGLAGGPNEQFF
cdr3_nt: TGCGCCAGCAGCTTGCCGGGGCTAGCGGGGGGACCAAATGAGCAGTTCTTC

clone_size: many
j_call: TRBJ2-7
d_call: TRBD1
v_call: TRBV5-1
cdr3_aa: CASSSGQESSYEQYF
cdr3_nt: TGCGCCAGCAGCTCGGGACAGGAGAGCTCCTACGAGCAGTACTTC

clone_size: -
j_call: TRBJ1-2
d_call: -
v_call: TRBV4-1
cdr3_aa: CASSQVGNYYCYTF
cdr3_nt: TGCGCCAGCAGCCAAGTCGGCAATTATTATTGCTACACCTTC

clone_size: many
j_call: TRBJ2-2
d_call: TRBD2
v_call: TRBV7-9
cdr3_aa: CASRRLAGGPSTGELFF
cdr3_nt: TGTGCCAGCAGGAGACTAGCGGGGGGGCCTTCCACCGGGGAGCTGTTTTTT

clone_size: many
j_call: TRBJ1-2
d_call: -
v_call: TRBV27
cdr3_aa: CASSPTQGYGYTF
cdr3_nt: TGTGCCAGCAGTCCAACACAGGGCTATGGCTACACCTTC

clone_size: many
j_call: TRBJ2-7
d_call: TRBD1
v_call: TRBV20-1
cdr3_aa: CSARAASGQGGYEQYF
cdr3_nt: TGCAGTGCTAGAGCCGCCTCGGGACAGGGGGGTTACGAGCAGTACTTC

clone_size: many
j_call: TRBJ2-3
d_call: -
v_call: TRBV5-1
cdr3_aa: CASSLSTPSTDTQYF
cdr3_nt: TGCGCCAGCAGCTTGTCCACCCCCAGCACAGATACGCAGTATTTT

clone_size: many
j_call: TRBJ2-1
d_call: -
v_call: TRBV15
cdr3_aa: CATSRDRSLLENEQFF
cdr3_nt: TGTGCCACCAGCAGAGATCGGAGCCTTTTAGAGAATGAGCAGTTCTTC

clone_size: many
j_call: TRBJ2-2
d_call: -
v_call: TRBV4-1
cdr3_aa: CASSQEVWGGPTRTGELFF
cdr3_nt: TGCGCCAGCAGCCAAGAAGTGTGGGGGGGCCCAACGCGGACCGGGGAGCTGTTTTTT

clone_size: many
j_call: TRBJ2-3
d_call: -
v_call: TRBV24-1
cdr3_aa: CATSDLDPTDTQYF
cdr3_nt: TGTGCCACCAGTGATTTGGACCCCACAGATACGCAGTATTTT

clone_size: many
j_call: TRBJ2-5
d_call: TRBD1
v_call: TRBV27
cdr3_aa: CASSPGDRGLETQYF
cdr3_nt: TGTGCCAGCAGTCCAGGGGACAGGGGGCTTGAGACCCAGTACTTC

clone_size: many
j_call: TRBJ1-5
d_call: -
v_call: TRBV20-1
cdr3_aa: CSAAGTSNQPQHF
cdr3_nt: TGCAGTGCAGCAGGGACCAGCAATCAGCCCCAGCATTTT

clone_size: -
j_call: TRBJ2-7
d_call: -
v_call: TRBV2
cdr3_aa: CASSVSSEGEQYF
cdr3_nt: TGTGCCAGCAGTGTAAGTTCAGAAGGCGAGCAGTACTTC

clone_size: many
j_call: TRBJ2-5
d_call: -
v_call: TRBV6-5
cdr3_aa: CASSYRVEETQYF
cdr3_nt: TGTGCCAGCAGTTACAGGGTGGAGGAGACCCAGTACTTC

clone_size: many
j_call: TRBJ2-7
d_call: -
v_call: TRBV7-2
cdr3_aa: CASSLGAKEQYF
cdr3_nt: TGTGCCAGCAGCTTAGGCGCTAAAGAGCAGTACTTC

clone_size: many
j_call: TRBJ1-1
d_call: -
v_call: TRBV28
cdr3_aa: CASSFRGAGRAEAFF
cdr3_nt: TGTGCCAGCAGTTTTCGGGGGGCAGGGAGAGCTGAAGCTTTCTTT

clone_size: few
j_call: TRBJ1-6
d_call: -
v_call: TRBV9
cdr3_aa: CASSAQTKQNSPLHF
cdr3_nt: TGTGCCAGCAGCGCTCAGACGAAACAAAATTCACCCCTCCACTTT

clone_size: many
j_call: TRBJ2-7
d_call: -
v_call: TRBV11-2
cdr3_aa: CASSFPFGSSYEQYF
cdr3_nt: TGTGCCAGCAGCTTTCCTTTCGGCAGCTCCTACGAGCAGTACTTC

clone_size: many
j_call: TRBJ2-4
d_call: TRBD1
v_call: TRBV29-1
cdr3_aa: CSAGHRGDIQYF
cdr3_nt: TGCAGCGCGGGGCACAGGGGAGACATTCAGTACTTC